This entry features one T cell receptor beta chain sequence. This sample is drawn from a study of sequential checkpoint blockade in melanoma. The treatment: randomized to nivolumab then ipilimumab (arm A) or the reverse (arm B). PBMC sorting kept live CD3+CD8+ cells without CD19 or CD56. Trimming removed 3 bases from V and 3 bases from J; junction bases left unmatched: 10. The CDR3 loop spans 16 amino acids. The germline V gene encodes CDR1 SGDLS and CDR2 YYNGEE. The assay was immunoSEQ multiplex PCR, and TCRdb's table has in-frame clones only and misses some. The sample consists of around 21,000 clones, roughly four fifths of them appearing once.

The V call is TRBV9, the J call TRBJ2-7, with 9 bases that match TRBD2. This TCR was sampled from a human donor with melanoma. Source: CD8+ T cells sorted from blood (inferred from file names), taken from a patient given nivolumab and ipilimumab in sequence. The CDR3 is CASSGSGTSSRYEQYF. CDR3 nucleotides: TGTGCCAGCAGCGGCTCCGGGACTAGCAGCCGCTACGAGCAGTACTTC.